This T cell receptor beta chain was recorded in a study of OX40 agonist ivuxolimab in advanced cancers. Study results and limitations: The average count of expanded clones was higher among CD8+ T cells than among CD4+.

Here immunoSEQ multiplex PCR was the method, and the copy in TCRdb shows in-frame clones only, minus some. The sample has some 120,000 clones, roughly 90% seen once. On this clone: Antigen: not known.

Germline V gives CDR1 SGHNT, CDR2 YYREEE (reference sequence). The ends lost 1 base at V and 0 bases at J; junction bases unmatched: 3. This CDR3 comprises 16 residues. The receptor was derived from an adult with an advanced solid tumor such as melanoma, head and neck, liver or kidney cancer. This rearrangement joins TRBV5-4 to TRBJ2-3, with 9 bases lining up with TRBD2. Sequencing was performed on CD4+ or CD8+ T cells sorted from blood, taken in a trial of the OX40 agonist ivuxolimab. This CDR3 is CASSLRLAGSTDTQYF. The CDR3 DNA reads TGTGCCAGCAGCTTGAGGCTAGCGGGGAGCACAGATACGCAGTATTTT.